This T cell receptor (beta chain) emerged from a study of persistence of HIV-infected CD4 T cells. Study as a whole: Suppressive ART had lasted a median of about 8 years.

A note on this clone: Antigen: not known.

The stimulus was an HIV-1 Gag 15-mer peptide pool, about 1 ug/peptide/mL. CD4+ T cells upregulating both CD40 ligand and CD69 were sorted as responding cells. For roughly 19 hours, CD8-depleted PBMCs received anti-CD28/CD49d costimulation, a CD40-blocking antibody and enfuvirtide. The CDR3 has 13 amino acids. The germline V gene has CDR1 WSHSY and CDR2 SAAADI. Trimming stripped 7 bases from V and 1 base from J, with 10 bases between. This was the immunoSEQ version 4 assay in survey mode. Sequencing was performed with immunoSEQ multiplex PCR; in TCRdb, only in-frame clones are kept and a portion is missing. The sample lists about 20,000 clones, 65% seen once, with approximately 2% in the top ten.

This receptor was identified in an adult woman with HIV who was CMV-seropositive. The genes are TRBV10-2 and TRBJ1-1; the D is unclear. Sequenced here: CD4+ T cells sorted from PBMCs after roughly 18-hour stimulation, sampled from a patient who received antiretroviral therapy. The CDR3 region has the DNA TGCGCCAGCAAGCCCCGGGAGAACACTGAAGCTTTCTTT. Encoded protein: CASKPRENTEAFF.